The 4 T cell receptor beta chains given below trace back to one sample, sequenced in a study of T-cell reconstitution after alpha-beta-depleted transplantation in children. Unique molecular identifiers were used to barcode this TCRbeta library. Each CDR3 protein is one row after TCRdb ran MiXCR on the PCR reads. The data contain about 300,000 distinct CDR3 sequences, about 9.4% of them singletons. The source was PBMCs, collected before TCRalphabeta/CD19-depleted stem cell transplant. These receptors were obtained from a boy less than two years old with acute myeloid leukemia, due to receive a stem cell transplant.

For this clonotype: Since a much larger clone is just one base distant, this may be a read error. The J gene is TRBJ1-5, the V gene TRBV7-2; no firm D call. The germline V gene has CDR1 SGHTA and CDR2 FQGNSA. The CDR3 totals 14 residues. The CDR3 sequence: CASSRMAGNHPQHF. The CDR3 DNA follows: TGTGCCAGCTCGAGGATGGCAGGTAATCACCCCCAGCATTTT.

This chain joins TRBV7-2 and TRBJ2-1; 11 bases fit TRBD2. The CDR3 totals 16 residues. Germline assignment: CDR1 SGHTA and CDR2 FQGNSA. The J segment lost 6 bases and the V segment lost 5 bases, leaving 9 bases of the junction unmatched. The CDR3 bases are TGTGCCAGCAGCGCACTTAGCGGGAGGGGTCGCAATGAGCAGTTCTTC. Protein sequence: CASSALSGRGRNEQFF.

This chain connects TRBV11-1 to TRBJ2-1, with 9 bases fitting TRBD2. V was clipped by 4 bases and J by 12 bases; unmatched bases: 22. This CDR3 contains 18 residues. Per the germline V gene, CDR1 is SGHAT and CDR2 is FQDESV (reference sequence). The CDR3 protein is CASSSPSGTSKDKSVQFF. CDR3 sequence (DNA): TGTGCCAGCAGCTCCCCATCCGGGACTAGCAAAGATAAGTCGGTGCAGTTCTTC.

The gene calls are TRBV4-2 and TRBJ2-1, with D unclear. Trimming took off 10 bases at V and 6 bases at J, with 19 bases between the two ends. There are 14 residues in the CDR3. Germline V CDR1 and CDR2: LGHNA, YNFKEQ. The CDR3 loop reads CAMGPGPPGNEQFF. Here the CDR3 DNA reads TGTGCCATGGGCCCCGGCCCCCCAGGCAATGAGCAGTTCTTC.